Presented here are 32 T cell receptor beta chains from one specimen sequenced in a study of tumor and adjacent non-tumor tissue in lung cancer. The library came from three nested PCR rounds adapted from ARM-PCR protocols. TCRdb reprocessed the multiplex PCR reads with MiXCR, giving one entry per CDR3 protein. This sample carries under 140,000 distinct CDR3 sequences, over 75% of them seen once, and the ten largest clones take 20% to 25%. The template was RNA from unsorted bulk tissue. Sequenced input: lung tumor tissue. These receptors originate from a man between 65 and 85 years old with non-small cell lung cancer.

A note on this clonotype: This CDR3 fails to terminate in the conserved phenylalanine or tryptophan, so it likely reflects a read error. The chain is built from TRBV11-1 and TRBJ2-5; 8 nucleotides align to TRBD2. Germline V gene lookup returns CDR1 SGHAT and CDR2 FQDESV (reference sequence). The CDR3 has 14 amino acids. CDR3 nucleotides: TGCGCCAGCAAAGCGGGGGAACGCCAAGAGACCCAGTACTAC. This gives the protein CASKAGERQETQYY.

Only a few counts were recorded for this clonotype. This may be a read error: a much more frequent sequence differs by one nucleotide. The CDR3 spells CSVKVMMNTETFF. The CDR3 coding sequence is TGCAGCGTTAAAGTAATGATGAACACTGAAACTTTCTTT. This rearrangement joins TRBV29-1 to TRBJ1-1; D unresolved. The CDR3 has 13 residues. Looked up from germline, CDR1 is SQVTM and CDR2 is ANQGSEA.

The chain recombines TRBV20-1 with TRBJ1-5, with unresolved D. CDR3 length equals 14 residues. In germline, CDR1 is DFQATT, CDR2 SNEGSKA (reference sequence). V was trimmed by 5 bases and J by 2 bases, leaving 13 bases between them. CDR3 nucleotide sequence: TGCAGTGCTCAAGTACCCGGGGGCAATCAGCCCCAGCATTTT. Its translation is CSAQVPGGNQPQHF.

The genes are TRBV11-2 and TRBJ2-3; D is possibly TRBD1 or TRBD2 (6 bases each). V was pared by 9 bases and J by 9 bases, with 19 bases between. Germline assignment: CDR1 SGHAT and CDR2 FQNNGV. This CDR3 is 13 amino acids long. The CDR3 DNA reads as TGTGCCAGTAGCGGATGGACAGAGTGGACGCAGTATTTT. This encodes CASSGWTEWTQYF.

This chain links TRBV18 with TRBJ2-3; D is perhaps TRBD1 (6 bases). Germline V gene data show CDR1 as KGHSH and CDR2 as LQKENI. CDR3 length equals 15 residues. The CDR3 here is CTISPQGQGPDTQYF. The CDR3 region has the DNA TGTACCATCTCACCACAGGGTCAAGGACCAGATACGCAGTATTTT.

V is TRBV5-5 and J is TRBJ1-2; a weak D match, TRBD1 (5 bases). With 4 bases removed from V and 7 bases from J, the gap between germline ends came to 23 bases. In germline, CDR1 is SGHKS, CDR2 YYEKEE (reference sequence). The CDR3 is 16 residues long. The CDR3 DNA sequence: TGTGCCAGCAGCCTGGAATATCTGATGCAGGGCCGTGGCTACACCTTC. This encodes CASSLEYLMQGRGYTF.

This clonotype was detected many times. The V gene is TRBV19, the J gene TRBJ1-5; D is uncertain. Germline values: CDR1 LNHDA, CDR2 SQIVND (reference sequence). The CDR3 spans 17 residues. The V and J ends lost 1 base and 0 bases respectively, with 13 bases between them. As DNA, the CDR3 is TGTGCCAGTAGTATAGTCGGACCAGAGAATAGCAATCAGCCCCAGCATTTT. It specifies CASSIVGPENSNQPQHF.

This clonotype was found once. V is TRBV11-2 and J is TRBJ2-2; a weak D match, TRBD2 (6 bases). The CDR3 length is 15 residues. Germline-derived CDR1 and CDR2 are SGHAT and FQNNGV. Trimming pared 5 bases from V and 5 bases from J, leaving 15 bases between. This chain's CDR3 is CASSPLANRTGELFF. The DNA for the CDR3 is TGTGCCAGCAGCCCCCTAGCGAATAGGACCGGGGAGCTGTTTTTT.

The rearrangement joins TRBV29-1 to TRBJ1-2; D is undetermined. Germline values: CDR1 SQVTM, CDR2 ANQGSEA. This CDR3 is built from 13 residues. CDR3 sequence reads: CIVLQTGAYDYTF. The CDR3 nucleotides are TGCATCGTACTCCAGACGGGAGCCTATGACTATACCTTC.

The V call is TRBV12-3 or TRBV12-4, the J call TRBJ1-1; 8 bases line up with TRBD1. This CDR3 has 16 residues. Losses at the gene ends were 3 bases for V and 5 bases for J; bases not matched to a gene: 11. The CDR3 sequence: CASSFYEDRDRTEAFF. The CDR3 bases are TGTGCCAGCAGTTTTTACGAGGACAGGGATAGAACTGAAGCTTTCTTT.

In the case of this clonotype: Mismatch with germline at one junction end may stem from a read error. V gene TRBV2 combines with J gene TRBJ2-3; TRBD2 matches 10 bases. The CDR3 contains 15 residues. Germline V CDR1 and CDR2: SNHLY, FYNNEI. The DNA for the CDR3 is TGTGCCAGCAGGCTAGCGGGAGCTTCCACTGATACGCATTATTTT. Its protein is CASRLAGASTDTHYF.

With regard to this clonotype: One junction end disagrees with the germline gene, perhaps due to a read error. The chain couples TRBV6-5 to TRBJ2-4; TRBD1 might be the D (6 bases). Per the germline V gene, CDR1 is MNHEY and CDR2 is SVGAGI. This CDR3 is built from 15 residues. This chain's CDR3 is CTSRGGRLTKNIQYF. DNA of the CDR3: TGTACCAGCAGGGGCGGTCGCCTAACCAAAAACATTCAATACTTC.

Concerning this clonotype itself: At one of its ends the junction is not consistent with the germline gene, which may arise from a read error. The V gene is TRBV11-1, the J gene TRBJ1-6, with D hard to call. Germline V lookup: CDR1 SGHAT, CDR2 FQDESV (reference sequence). CDR3 length equals 12 residues. This CDR3 reads CASSLDRSPIQF. The CDR3, as DNA: TGTGCCAGCAGCTTGGATCGTTCGCCCATCCAATTT. Together with reference TRBV11-1 and TRBJ1-6, the CDR3 gives the full variable domain: EAEVAQSPRYKITEKSQAVAFWCDPISGHATLYWYRQILGQGPELLVQFQDESVVDDSQLPKDRFSAERLKGVDSTLKIQPAELGDSAMYLCASSLDRSPIQFGNGTRLTVT.

This clonotype was counted a single time. This CDR3 fails to terminate in the conserved phenylalanine or tryptophan, so it likely reflects a read error. The chain links TRBV4-3 to TRBJ1-6; no clear D gene. The V end was cut by 0 bases, the J end by 14 bases, with 11 bases between. This CDR3 region has 13 residues. Germline V gene data show CDR1 as LGHNA and CDR2 as YSLEER. CDR3 residues: CASSQEVNSALHI. In nucleotides, the CDR3 is TGCGCCAGCAGCCAAGAAGTTAATTCGGCCCTCCACATT.

Comments on this clonotype: At one of its ends the junction is not consistent with the germline gene, which may arise from a read error. The J gene is TRBJ2-7, the V gene TRBV29-1, with D tentatively TRBD2 (5 bases). Germline V lookup: CDR1 SQVTM, CDR2 ANQGSEA. The CDR3 sequence is 13 residues long. The CDR3 nucleotides read TGCAGCGTAGTAGCTAGCTGGAACTACGAGCGGTACTTC. Its protein product is CSVVASWNYERYF.

Turning to this clonotype: The junction and the germline gene differ at one end; a read error may be behind it. CDR3 in DNA: TGTGCCAGCAGCCCGCGGAGAGAGGGACAGGTGACCGGGGAGCTATTTTTT. It codes for CASSPRREGQVTGELFF. This chain connects TRBV7-2 to TRBJ2-2, with 8 positions matching TRBD1. Germline V gives CDR1 SGHTA, CDR2 FQGNSA. The CDR3 contains 17 residues.

On this clonotype: A much bigger clone sits one base away, suggesting this may be a read error. This chain uses TRBV20-1 with TRBJ2-7; maybe TRBD2 (6 bases). CDR1 is DFQATT and CDR2 is SNEGSKA in the germline V gene (reference sequence). The CDR3 runs to 14 residues. DNA for the CDR3: TGCGGTGCTAGGGCACCGGGACTGCCCTACGAGCAGTACTTC. Translation gives CGARAPGLPYEQYF.

Regarding this clonotype: A junction end diverges from the germline sequence, so it may reflect a read error. The chain employs TRBV28 and TRBJ2-4, with a weak D call TRBD2 (6 bases). The germline CDR1 and CDR2 sequences are MDHEN and SYDVKM. There are 15 residues in the CDR3. Written as DNA, the CDR3 is TGTGTCAGCATTCCCAGGACTATCAACAAAAACATTCAGTACTTC. Its translation: CVSIPRTINKNIQYF.

This clonotype was observed a few times. The gene calls are TRBV7-3 and TRBJ2-7; 8 bases align to TRBD2. Germline V lookup: CDR1 SGHTA, CDR2 FQGTGA. The CDR3 consists of 13 residues. The V and J ends lost 3 bases and 6 bases, in that order; junction bases with no gene match: 4. CDR3 sequence reads: CASSFGGGTEQYF. The CDR3 DNA reads as TGTGCCAGCAGCTTCGGGGGGGGAACCGAGCAGTACTTC. Full variable domain (remainder filled in from reference TRBV7-3 and TRBJ2-7): GAGVSQTPSNKVTEKGKYVELRCDPISGHTALYWYRQSLGQGPEFLIYFQGTGAADDSGLPNDRFFAVRPEGSVSTLKIQRTERGDSAVYLCASSFGGGTEQYFGPGTRLTVT.

CDR3 DNA sequence: TGCAGCGCTCTCACCTACCTGGGACCATGTGACTATGGCTACACCTTC. Protein product: CSALTYLGPCDYGYTF. V and J are TRBV29-1 and TRBJ1-2; D is perhaps TRBD1 (5 bases). The germline V and J ends were trimmed by 7 bases and 3 bases, with 24 bases remaining between them. The CDR3 spans 16 residues. Germline assignment: CDR1 SQVTM and CDR2 ANQGSEA.

The chain is built from TRBV6-6 and TRBJ1-6, with 8 positions matching TRBD1. Germline values: CDR1 MNHNY, CDR2 SVGAGI (reference sequence). This CDR3 is built from 17 residues. Germline trimming cut 6 bases from V and 9 bases from J; bases unmatched to any gene: 16. This CDR3 is CASRRGHRTGTGSPLHF. The CDR3 nucleotides read TGTGCCAGCAGAAGGGGACACAGAACAGGGACAGGTTCACCCCTCCACTTT.

V and J are TRBV10-2 and TRBJ2-1; D possibly matches TRBD1 or TRBD2 (5 bases each). CDR1 is WSHSY, CDR2 SAAADI, per germline. The CDR3 contains 15 residues. V lost 8 bases and J 8 bases, leaving 22 bases between the germline ends. The CDR3 loop reads CASGSPGPSLHEQFF. The CDR3, as DNA: TGCGCCAGCGGGTCCCCGGGACCCTCTCTTCATGAGCAGTTCTTC.

The rearrangement uses TRBV12-3 or TRBV12-4 and TRBJ1-2, with 7 bases aligning to TRBD1. After removal of 5 bases from V and 6 bases from J, the junction contained 9 bases not matched to a gene. The CDR3 sequence is 14 residues long. The CDR3 DNA reads TGTGCCAGCAGTAGGACAGGTCGTTTAGATGGCTACACCTTC. This translates into CASSRTGRLDGYTF.

Concerning this clonotype itself: Relative to the germline gene, one junction end is altered; a read error may explain this. The rearrangement uses TRBV12-3 or TRBV12-4 and TRBJ1-3; 9 bases fit TRBD1. This CDR3 is built from 16 residues. CDR3 bases: TGTGCCAGCAGTCCACAGGGGGCGAGCTCTGGAGACACCATATATTTT. Amino acid sequence: CASSPQGASSGDTIYF.

The sample holds one count of this clonotype. Germline and junction disagree at one end, which may indicate a read error. This chain uses TRBV10-3 with TRBJ1-6, with TRBD1 identical over 7 bases. Germline assignment: CDR1 ENHRY and CDR2 SYGVKD. The CDR3 contains 14 residues. The chain's CDR3 is CATQGGRGNSPFHF. In nucleotides, the CDR3 is TGTGCCACCCAGGGGGGCAGAGGTAATTCACCCTTCCACTTT.

This clonotype was seen once. Here the CDR3 omits its conserved ending phenylalanine or tryptophan, so a read error is the likely source. The chain is built from TRBV6-6 and TRBJ1-3, with D maybe TRBD1 (5 bases). CDR3 length equals 17 residues. Per germline, CDR1 MNHNY and CDR2 SVGAGI (reference sequence). CDR3 protein: CASSLVGTANSGSTIYI. In DNA form, the CDR3 reads TGTGCCAGCAGTTTGGTTGGGACGGCCAACTCTGGAAGCACCATATATATT.

To note about this clonotype: A read error may account for a junction end that differs from germline. The chain links TRBV24-1 to TRBJ1-2; D is uncertain. The germline V gene encodes CDR1 KGHDR and CDR2 SFDVKD. CDR3 length: 14 amino acids. The CDR3 protein is CATSGSCGSYGYAF. The CDR3 coding sequence is TGTGCCACCAGTGGTTCCTGTGGTTCCTATGGCTACGCCTTC.

The rearrangement uses TRBV12-3 or TRBV12-4 and TRBJ1-3; no firm D call. The V end was cut by 5 bases, the J end by 0 bases, with 20 bases between. The CDR3 is made up of 18 amino acids. The CDR3 protein is CASSRPGRGIGSGNTIYF. The CDR3 DNA sequence: TGTGCCAGCAGTCGTCCCGGGAGAGGCATTGGCTCTGGAAACACCATATATTTT.

The V and J genes are TRBV6-1 and TRBJ1-1; no firm D call. Germline V lookup: CDR1 MNHNS, CDR2 SASEGT. The CDR3 sequence is 12 residues long. V lost 6 bases and J lost 6, with 11 bases in between. In DNA form, the CDR3 reads TGTGCCAGCAGGCGGTCTGGTGCTGAAGCTTTCTTT. Protein sequence: CASRRSGAEAFF.

This clonotype appeared a single time. A much more abundant neighbour one base away suggests this may be a read error. The J gene is TRBJ2-3, the V gene TRBV20-1; 11 nucleotides match TRBD2. The CDR3 loop spans 14 amino acids. Unmatched junction bases numbered 7, after V lost 8 bases and J lost 3 bases. The germline CDR1 and CDR2 sequences are DFQATT and SNEGSKA (reference sequence). The CDR3 reads CSLGRLAGTDTQYF. The CDR3 DNA reads TGCAGTCTGGGGAGACTAGCGGGAACAGATACGCAGTATTTT.

On this clonotype: This could be a read error, since a much larger clone is one nucleotide away. The chain links TRBV5-1 to TRBJ2-7; the D gene is possibly TRBD2 (6 bases). The CDR3 consists of 12 residues. Germline CDR1 and CDR2: SGHRS and YFSETQ. The CDR3 DNA reads as TGCGCCACCAGCGAGGAGGGTTACGAGCAGTACTTC. This codes for CATSEEGYEQYF.

In DNA form, the CDR3 reads TGTGCCGGCGGCGATAGGGGGTCGGAGACCCAGTACTTC. It is translated as CAGGDRGSETQYF. The V gene is TRBV5-6, the J gene TRBJ2-5, with D possibly matching TRBD1 (6 bases). V lost 10 bases to trimming and J lost 5 bases, with 18 bases between them. The CDR3 is made up of 13 amino acids. The germline gives CDR1 SGHDT, CDR2 YYEEEE.